This T cell receptor beta chain was found in a study of blood T cells in healthy people across ages (dated by TCRdb to 2014 to 2015). Study-wide context: In model experiments, roughly one uniquely barcoded TCR beta cDNA molecule per two T cells was captured by template switching. Age-related changes in TCR beta repertoire diversity were measured in the study by deep sequencing normalized with unique cDNA molecular identifiers. The donors were divided into four age groups: young (average around 17 years), middle-aged (about 40), aged (about 62) and long-lived (82). To avoid experimental bias, donors of different ages were spread randomly across the sequencing lanes. The study analyzed two additional independent replicas of 1 million unique cDNA reads from the same blood draw for two donors, one aged 18 to 29 and one aged 80 or older. Here is what the overall study found, with its caveats: The percentage of naive T cells measured by flow cytometry correlated strongly with observed TCR beta diversity. Because donor CMV infection status was unknown, age-related changes in expanded clonotypes were potentially confounded. Observed TCR beta diversity per million T cells fell roughly linearly with age, and a significant reduction was already apparent by age around 40. The long-lived group showed more naive CD4+ T cells, fewer expanded clones and increased TCR diversity than the aged group, suggesting age selection. Estimates of total diversity based on one million sequenced T cells were regarded as lower bounds and as underestimates. Since profiling was done on bulk unsorted PBMCs, naive and antigen-experienced compartments could not be conclusively compared.

Notes on this clonotype: Its antigen is not yet known. There are no base qualities to consult, and no much larger clone falls within one base.

Library preparation employed 5' RACE. TCRdb lists the instrument as Illumina HiSeq 2500. A second PCR of about 6 to 11 cycles was performed with a sample-barcoded 5' primer and a J-beta primer mix. A unique molecular identifier was introduced onto each TCR beta cDNA molecule by a template-switch 5' adaptor carrying 12 random nucleotides. Each sample yielded at least 2.5 million CDR3-containing paired-end reads. First-strand cDNA synthesis was performed from all RNA using the Mint cDNA synthesis kit, with priming by a TRBC-specific oligonucleotide. After uracil-DNA glycosylase treatment, a first 18-cycle PCR used universal primers M1SS and BC2_uni_R on all cDNA. In the authors' own workflow: Each sample was normalized by randomly selecting 1 million high-quality reads, each carrying a distinct molecular identifier. Instead of being binned into consensus sequences, reads with shared molecular identifiers were discarded. MiTCR, with a Q25 quality threshold and the strictest error-elimination algorithm, was used for CDR3 identification, clonotype clustering and error correction. A nonparametric unseen species model with Euler transformation was used to estimate a lower bound on total TCR beta diversity. Clones were called with MiXCR by TCRdb after fastp trimmed the public reads at Q25, and only in-frame beta chains were retained. Rows are unified per CDR3 protein, each entry keeping the most common DNA and genes. The V and J calls, along with clone size, are taken from TCRdb and not from the paper's own processing. The table for this sample lists over 1,300,000 distinct CDR3 sequences; 45% to 70% of them were counted only once. 5% to 7% of the sample belongs to the ten largest clones.

The roughly 42 donors, aged about 6 to 95 years, were systemically healthy Caucasian individuals from Russia. Approximately 9.3 milliliters of peripheral blood were collected from each donor into EDTA-treated Vacutainer tubes. Ficoll-Paque density-gradient centrifugation was used to isolate PBMCs, with at least 7 million obtained per sample. Trizol reagent was used to extract total RNA from PBMCs, with at least 6 micrograms per sample. For every donor, an aliquot of PBMCs went through flow cytometry to measure the percentages of naive CD45RAhigh/CD27high T cells. The CDR3, from cysteine to phenylalanine, totals 14 residues. The only DNA kept is the CDR3, 42 bases in frame from the first base.

The material sequenced was blood. Recombination linked TRBV12-3 or TRBV12-4 to TRBJ2-5; 9 of the junction bases match TRBD2. The J call is uncertain, as TRBJ2-7 better fits the DNA end. The receptor was derived from a young man in good health. The CDR3 here reads CATGTSPSSYEQYF. The DNA sequence is as follows: TGTGCCACCGGGACTAGCCCGAGCTCCTACGAGCAGTACTTC.